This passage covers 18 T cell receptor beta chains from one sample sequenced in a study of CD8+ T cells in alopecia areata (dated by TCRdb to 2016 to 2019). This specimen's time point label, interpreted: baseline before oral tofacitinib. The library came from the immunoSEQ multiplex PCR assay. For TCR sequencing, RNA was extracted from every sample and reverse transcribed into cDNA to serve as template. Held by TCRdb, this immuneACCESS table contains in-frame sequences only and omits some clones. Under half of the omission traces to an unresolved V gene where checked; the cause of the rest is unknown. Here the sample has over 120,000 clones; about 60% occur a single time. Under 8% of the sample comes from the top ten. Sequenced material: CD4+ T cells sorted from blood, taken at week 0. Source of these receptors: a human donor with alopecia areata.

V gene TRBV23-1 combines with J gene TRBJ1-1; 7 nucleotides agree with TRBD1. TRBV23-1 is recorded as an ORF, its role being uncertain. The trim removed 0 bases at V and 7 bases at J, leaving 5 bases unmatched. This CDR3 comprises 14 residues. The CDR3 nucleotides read TGCGCCAGCAGTCAATCGGACAGGCTTCTTGAAGCTTTCTTT. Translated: CASSQSDRLLEAFF.

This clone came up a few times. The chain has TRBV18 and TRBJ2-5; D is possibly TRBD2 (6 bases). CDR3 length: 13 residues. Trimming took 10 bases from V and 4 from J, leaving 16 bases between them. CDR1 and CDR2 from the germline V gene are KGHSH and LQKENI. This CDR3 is CATSAGRRETQYF. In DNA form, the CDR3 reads TGTGCCACCTCGGCGGGGAGGAGAGAGACCCAGTACTTC.

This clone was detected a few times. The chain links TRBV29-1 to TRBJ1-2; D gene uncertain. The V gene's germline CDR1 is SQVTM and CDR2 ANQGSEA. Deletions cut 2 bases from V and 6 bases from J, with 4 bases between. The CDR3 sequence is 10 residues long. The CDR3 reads CSVETDGYTF. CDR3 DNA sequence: TGCAGCGTTGAAACAGATGGCTACACCTTC. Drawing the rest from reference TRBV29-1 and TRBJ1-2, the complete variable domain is SAVISQKPSRDICQRGTSLTIQCQVDSQVTMMFWYRQQPGQSLTLIATANQGSEATYESGFVIDKFPISRPNLTFSTLTVSNMSPEDSSIYLCSVETDGYTFGSGTRLTVV.

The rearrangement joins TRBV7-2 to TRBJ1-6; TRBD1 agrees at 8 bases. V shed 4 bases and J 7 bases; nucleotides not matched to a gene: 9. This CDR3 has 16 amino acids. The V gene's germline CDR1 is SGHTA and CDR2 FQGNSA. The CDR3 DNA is TGTGCCAGCAGCTCTCGACCGACAGGGGAGAATTCACCCCTCCACTTT. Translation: CASSSRPTGENSPLHF.

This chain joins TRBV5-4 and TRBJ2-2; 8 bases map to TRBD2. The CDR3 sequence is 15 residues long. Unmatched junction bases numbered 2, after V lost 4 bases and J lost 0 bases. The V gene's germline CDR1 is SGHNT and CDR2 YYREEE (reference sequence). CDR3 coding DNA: TGTGCCAGCAGCGCGCGGGGGGCGAACACCGGGGAGCTGTTTTTT. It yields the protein CASSARGANTGELFF.

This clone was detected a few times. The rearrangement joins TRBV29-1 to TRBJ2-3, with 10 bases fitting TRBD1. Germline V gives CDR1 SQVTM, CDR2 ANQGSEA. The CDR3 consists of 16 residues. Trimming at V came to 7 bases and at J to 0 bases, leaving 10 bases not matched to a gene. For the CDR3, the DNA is TGCAGCGGTGGAGGCCAGGACAGGGGGAGCACAGATACGCAGTATTTT. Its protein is CSGGGQDRGSTDTQYF.

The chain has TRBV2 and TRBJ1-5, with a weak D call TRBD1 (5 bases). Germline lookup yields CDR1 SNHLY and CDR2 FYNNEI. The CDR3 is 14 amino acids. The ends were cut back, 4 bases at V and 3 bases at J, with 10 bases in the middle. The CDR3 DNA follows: TGTGCCAGCAGTGCCCCAGGGAACAATCAGCCCCAGCATTTT. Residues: CASSAPGNNQPQHF.

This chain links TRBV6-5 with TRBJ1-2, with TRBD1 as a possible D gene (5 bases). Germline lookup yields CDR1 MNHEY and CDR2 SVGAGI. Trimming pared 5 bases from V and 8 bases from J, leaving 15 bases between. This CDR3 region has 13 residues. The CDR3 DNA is TGTGCCAGCAGTCTCTGGGGGGGTTTGGGCTACACCTTC. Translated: CASSLWGGLGYTF.

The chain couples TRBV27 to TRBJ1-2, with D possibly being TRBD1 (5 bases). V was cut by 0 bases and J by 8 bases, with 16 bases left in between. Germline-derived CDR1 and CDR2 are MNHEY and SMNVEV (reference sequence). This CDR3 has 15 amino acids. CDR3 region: CASSLSGPGRTGYTF. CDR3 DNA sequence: TGTGCCAGCAGTTTATCGGGGCCGGGTAGGACGGGCTACACCTTC.

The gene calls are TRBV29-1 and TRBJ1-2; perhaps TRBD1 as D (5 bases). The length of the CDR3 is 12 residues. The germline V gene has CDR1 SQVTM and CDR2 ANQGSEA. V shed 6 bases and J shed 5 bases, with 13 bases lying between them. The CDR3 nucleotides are TGCAGCGTCCTTACAGGACTGTATGGCTACACCTTC. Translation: CSVLTGLYGYTF.

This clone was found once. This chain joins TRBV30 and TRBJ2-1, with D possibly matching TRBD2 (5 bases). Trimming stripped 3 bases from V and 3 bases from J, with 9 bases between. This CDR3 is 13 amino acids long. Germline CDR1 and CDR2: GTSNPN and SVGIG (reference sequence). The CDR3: CAWSSGLYNEQFF. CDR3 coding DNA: TGTGCCTGGAGCAGCGGACTCTACAATGAGCAGTTCTTC.

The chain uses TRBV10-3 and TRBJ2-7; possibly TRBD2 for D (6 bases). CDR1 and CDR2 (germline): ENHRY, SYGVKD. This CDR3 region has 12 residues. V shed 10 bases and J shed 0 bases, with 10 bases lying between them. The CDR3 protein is CATAGISYEQYF. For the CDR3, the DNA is TGTGCCACGGCGGGGATCTCCTACGAGCAGTACTTC.

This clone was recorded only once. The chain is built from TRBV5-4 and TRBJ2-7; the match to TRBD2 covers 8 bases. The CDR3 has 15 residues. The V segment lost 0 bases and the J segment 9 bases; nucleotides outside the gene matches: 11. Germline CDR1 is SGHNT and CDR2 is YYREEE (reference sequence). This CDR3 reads CASSLARAGGAVQYF. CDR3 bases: TGTGCCAGCAGCTTGGCCCGGGCGGGAGGCGCCGTGCAGTACTTC.

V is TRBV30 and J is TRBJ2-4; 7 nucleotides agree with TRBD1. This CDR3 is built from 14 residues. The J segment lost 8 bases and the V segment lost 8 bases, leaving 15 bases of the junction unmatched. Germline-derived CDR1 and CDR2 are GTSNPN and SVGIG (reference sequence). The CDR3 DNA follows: TGTGCCCTTTCCACAGGGGTTGGATGGGACATTCAGTACTTC. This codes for CALSTGVGWDIQYF. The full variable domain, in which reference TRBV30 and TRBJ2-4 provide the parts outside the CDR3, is SQTIHQWPATLVQPVGSPLSLECTVEGTSNPNLYWYRQAAGRGLQLLFYSVGIGQISSEVPQNLSASRPQDRQFILSSKKLLLSDSGFYLCALSTGVGWDIQYFGAGTRLSVL.

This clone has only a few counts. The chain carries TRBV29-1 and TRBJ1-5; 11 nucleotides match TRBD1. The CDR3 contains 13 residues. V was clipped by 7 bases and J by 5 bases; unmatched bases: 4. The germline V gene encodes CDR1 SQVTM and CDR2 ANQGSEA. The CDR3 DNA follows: TGCAGCGGTGGACAGGGGGCTGATCAGCCCCAGCATTTT. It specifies CSGGQGADQPQHF.

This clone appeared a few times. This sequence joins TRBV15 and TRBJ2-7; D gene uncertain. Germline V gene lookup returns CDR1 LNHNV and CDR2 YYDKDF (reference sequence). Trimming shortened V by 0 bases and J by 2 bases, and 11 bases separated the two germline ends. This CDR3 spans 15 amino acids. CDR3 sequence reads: CATSRDISETYEQYF. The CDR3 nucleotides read TGTGCCACCAGCAGAGATATTTCGGAGACCTACGAGCAGTACTTC.

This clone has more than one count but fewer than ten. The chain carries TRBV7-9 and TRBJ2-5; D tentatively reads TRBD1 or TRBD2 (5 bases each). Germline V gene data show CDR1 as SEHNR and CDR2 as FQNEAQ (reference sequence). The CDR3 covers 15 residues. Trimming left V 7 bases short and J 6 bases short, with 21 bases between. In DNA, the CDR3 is TGTGCCAGCACCGCCGGGGCCGGAGAGGGGAAGACCCAGTACTTC. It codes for CASTAGAGEGKTQYF.

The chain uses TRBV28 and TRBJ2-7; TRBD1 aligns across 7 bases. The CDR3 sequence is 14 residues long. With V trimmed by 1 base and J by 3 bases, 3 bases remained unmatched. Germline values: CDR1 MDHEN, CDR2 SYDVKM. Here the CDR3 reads CASSLSGQVYEQYF. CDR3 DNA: TGTGCCAGCAGTTTATCCGGACAGGTCTACGAGCAGTACTTC.